The rows below give T cell receptor beta chains drawn from one sample of a study of identical twins. MiXCR, run by TCRdb on the 5' RACE reads, gives a single entry per CDR3 protein. This table has 400,000 or so distinct CDR3 sequences, roughly 9% appearing once. Sequencing used naive T cells sorted from blood. These receptors were collected from a woman aged 45 to 65 in good health. The CDR3 runs from the conserved cysteine through the conserved F or W. D genes are given only for firm matches. Only some rows state a clone size, as once, few, many or a class for expanded clones.

clone size	CDR3 length	J gene	D gene	V gene	CDR3 DNA	CDR3 protein
NA	15	TRBJ2-7	TRBD1	TRBV5-1	TGCGCCAGCAGCTTGGACGTTGGGACAGTTTACGAGCAGTACTTC	CASSLDVGTVYEQYF
few	13	TRBJ1-4	NA	TRBV20-1	TGCAGTGTAGTCGGTGCAACTAATGAAAAACTGTTTTTT	CSVVGATNEKLFF
many	14	TRBJ1-6	NA	TRBV5-1	TGCGCCAGCAGCGGGGGGCAGGGAAATTCACCCCTCCACTTT	CASSGGQGNSPLHF
few	17	TRBJ2-7	TRBD1	TRBV12-3/TRBV12-4	TGTGCCAGCAGACCTTCAATACAGGGGAAACCCCCCTACGAGCAGTACTTC	CASRPSIQGKPPYEQYF
many	16	TRBJ2-7	NA	TRBV4-1	TGCGCCAGCAGCCCAGGGAGAGCCATTGAAGGTGACGAGCAGTACTTC	CASSPGRAIEGDEQYF
NA	15	TRBJ2-1	NA	TRBV11-3	TGTGCCAGCAGCTCAAACAGAGTGTCCTCCAATGAGCAGTTCTTC	CASSSNRVSSNEQFF
NA	15	TRBJ2-1	TRBD2	TRBV20-1	TGCAGTGCTATCGATCGGGGGACTAGCGTGAATGAGCAGTTCTTC	CSAIDRGTSVNEQFF
many	23	TRBJ2-1	NA	TRBV7-9	TGTGCCAGCAGCTTCCGAGACAGGGAGAGCCTTATTAAGGCCCTAGCGAGGTACAATGAGCAGTTCTTC	CASSFRDRESLIKALARYNEQFF
few	15	TRBJ2-3	NA	TRBV18	TGTGCCAGCTCAGTCGGGGAGGCTGAAACAGATACGCAGTATTTT	CASSVGEAETDTQYF
many	14	TRBJ2-1	NA	TRBV5-1	TGCGCCAGCCGACGGCGAGATTCCTACAATGAGCAGTTCTTC	CASRRRDSYNEQFF